These T cell receptor beta chains were read from a single sample in a study of tumor-infiltrating lymphocytes in primary liver carcinoma. TCRdb recomputed calls from the multiplex PCR reads with MiXCR, one row per CDR3 protein. The table includes about 310,000 distinct CDR3 sequences, roughly 60% detected once. The sample comprised peripheral blood. The receptors derive from a woman in her thirties with primary liver carcinoma and hepatitis B virus infection. Each CDR3 is given with its conserved first and last residue.

TRBV6-2/TRBV6-3	TRBJ2-1	CASSYRVGVTGGLESLYNEQSF
TRBV11-2	TRBJ2-3	CASSLKAGGLTDTQYF
TRBV29-1	TRBJ2-1	CSVGQAGGFYNEQFF
TRBV4-2	TRBJ1-1	CASSQGTSMNTEAFF
TRBV6-6	TRBJ2-5	CASRTSLAGEETQYF
TRBV7-9	TRBJ2-7	CASSSLAGGMNHEQYF
TRBV12-3/TRBV12-4	TRBJ2-2	CGTQPNTGDLFF
TRBV28	TRBJ2-7	CASRSSGTAAYEQYF
TRBV4-1	TRBJ1-2	CASSQEVGVPTYGYTF
TRBV6-1	TRBJ1-5	CASSRDTNNQPQHF
TRBV6-6	TRBJ2-2	CASSYSGGGTGKLFF
TRBV6-5	TRBJ2-7	CASCSDRLGSYEQYF
TRBV28	TRBJ2-2	CASRNPGTGYGELFF
TRBV24-1	TRBJ1-5	CATSEQGQPQHF
TRBV29-1	TRBJ2-7	CSVEGGQPYEQYF
TRBV29-1	TRBJ2-7	CSAEEDYSYEQYF
TRBV12-3/TRBV12-4	TRBJ2-7	CASSPLDREYEQYF
TRBV14	TRBJ2-5	CASSQWTGGIKEIQYF
TRBV28	TRBJ1-2	CASTTVRVGKGNYGYTF
TRBV12-3/TRBV12-4	TRBJ2-7	CASSHSINRYEQYF
TRBV4-2	TRBJ2-2	CASSQDWVSSGGSTGELFF
TRBV12-3/TRBV12-4	TRBJ2-7	CATSLGGSRSEQYF
TRBV7-9	TRBJ2-7	CASGLAPSGEQYF
TRBV12-3/TRBV12-4	TRBJ2-3	CASSLALAGGSDTQYF
TRBV4-1	TRBJ1-2	CASSLAGQGNSGYTF
TRBV11-2	TRBJ2-1	CASSLEFTSSYNEQFF
TRBV30	TRBJ2-5	CAWSGSGKETQYF
TRBV4-1	TRBJ2-7	CASSQVGLEQYF
TRBV6-6	TRBJ1-5	CASSSGQGDQPQHF
TRBV11-2	TRBJ1-4	CANSIGQGVSEKLFF
TRBV4-1	TRBJ2-1	CTSSQDWYNEQFF
TRBV7-8	TRBJ2-1	CASSLVVSSYNEQFF
TRBV5-6	TRBJ2-5	CASSYRVVLATETQYF
TRBV11-3	TRBJ1-3	CASSYRGDTIYF
TRBV10-3	TRBJ1-1	CAISDSLRGATEAFF
TRBV15	TRBJ2-7	CATSRVSGREYEQYF
TRBV7-9	TRBJ2-7	CDSSSDRPPYEQYF
TRBV14	TRBJ2-1	CASRQEGLALYNEQFF
TRBV28	TRBJ1-4	CASSSLGTEDEKLFF
TRBV2	TRBJ2-4	CASSERTKNIQYF
TRBV6-5	TRBJ2-1	CAGSPGSYNEQFF
TRBV5-5	TRBJ2-7	CASSPGTGMIYEQYF
TRBV29-1	TRBJ2-3	CSMGRLAVITDTQYF
TRBV7-9	TRBJ2-1	CASSQTGRSEQFF
TRBV6-6	TRBJ2-1	CASSDGQAVGQFF
TRBV6-2/TRBV6-3	TRBJ2-7	CASSPHRTGTHEQYF
TRBV12-3/TRBV12-4	TRBJ2-1	CAIWASGGNEQFF
TRBV29-1	TRBJ2-7	CSVELGASATYEQYF
TRBV6-5	TRBJ2-2	CASSTGLYTGELFF
TRBV4-1	TRBJ2-7	CASSPGRGDIEQYF
TRBV11-2	TRBJ2-1	CASSLGGTFYNEQFF
TRBV13	TRBJ2-3	CASSSTGSSSDTQYF
TRBV6-5	TRBJ2-7	CASIGAGHEQYF
TRBV11-2	TRBJ2-1	CASRTTRGPYNEQFF
TRBV5-5	TRBJ2-1	CASSPTSGRGVFAYNEQFF
TRBV6-2/TRBV6-3	TRBJ2-1	CASSYFPREGSYNEQFF
TRBV7-8	TRBJ2-1	CASSPRTGDNEQFF
TRBV30	TRBJ2-7	CAWTRYGKRGPMVGEQYF
TRBV7-9	TRBJ1-5	CASSATGTSNQPQHF
TRBV29-1	TRBJ2-5	CSVVSWAGETQYF